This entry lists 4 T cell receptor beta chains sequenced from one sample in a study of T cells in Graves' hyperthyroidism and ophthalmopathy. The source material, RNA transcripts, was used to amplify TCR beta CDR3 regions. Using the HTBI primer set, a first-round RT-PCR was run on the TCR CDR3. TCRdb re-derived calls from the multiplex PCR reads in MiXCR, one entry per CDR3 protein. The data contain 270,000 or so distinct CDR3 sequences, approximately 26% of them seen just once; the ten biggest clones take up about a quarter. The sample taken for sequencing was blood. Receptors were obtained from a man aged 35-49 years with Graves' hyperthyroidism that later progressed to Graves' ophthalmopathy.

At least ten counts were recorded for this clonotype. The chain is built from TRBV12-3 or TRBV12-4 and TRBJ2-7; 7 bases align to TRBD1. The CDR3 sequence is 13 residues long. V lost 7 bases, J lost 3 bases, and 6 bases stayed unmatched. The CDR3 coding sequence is TGTGCCAGCACAACCGGGACAGTCTACGAGCAGTACTTC. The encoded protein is CASTTGTVYEQYF.

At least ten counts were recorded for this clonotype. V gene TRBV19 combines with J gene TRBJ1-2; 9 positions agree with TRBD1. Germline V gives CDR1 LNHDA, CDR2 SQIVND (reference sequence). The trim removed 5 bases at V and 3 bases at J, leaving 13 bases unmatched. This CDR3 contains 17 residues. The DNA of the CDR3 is TGTGCCAGTAGTCCCGCCCTCGGGACAGGGAGGGACTATGGCTACACCTTC. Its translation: CASSPALGTGRDYGYTF.

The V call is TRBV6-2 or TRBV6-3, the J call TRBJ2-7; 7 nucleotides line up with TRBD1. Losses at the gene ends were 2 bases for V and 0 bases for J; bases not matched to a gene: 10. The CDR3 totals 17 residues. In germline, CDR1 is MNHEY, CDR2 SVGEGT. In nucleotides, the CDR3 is TGTGCCAGCAGTTACAACAGGGGACGCACCTTCTCCTACGAGCAGTACTTC. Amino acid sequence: CASSYNRGRTFSYEQYF.

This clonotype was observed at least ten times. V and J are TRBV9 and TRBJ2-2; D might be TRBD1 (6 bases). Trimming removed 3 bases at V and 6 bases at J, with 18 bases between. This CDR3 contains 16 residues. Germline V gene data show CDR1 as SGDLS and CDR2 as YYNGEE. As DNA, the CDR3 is TGTGCCAGCAGCGAGCGAAACTACAGGGTCGCCGGGGAGCTGTTTTTT. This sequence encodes CASSERNYRVAGELFF.